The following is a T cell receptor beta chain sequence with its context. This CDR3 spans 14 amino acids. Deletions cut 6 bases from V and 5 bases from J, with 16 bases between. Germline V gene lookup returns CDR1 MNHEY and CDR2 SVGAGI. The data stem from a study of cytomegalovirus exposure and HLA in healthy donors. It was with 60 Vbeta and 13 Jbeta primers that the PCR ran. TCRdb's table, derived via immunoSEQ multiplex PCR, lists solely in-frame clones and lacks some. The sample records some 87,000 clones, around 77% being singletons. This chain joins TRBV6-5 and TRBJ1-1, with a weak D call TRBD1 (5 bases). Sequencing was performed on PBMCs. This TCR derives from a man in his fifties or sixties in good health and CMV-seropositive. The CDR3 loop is CASRKRTGWTEAFF. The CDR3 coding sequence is TGTGCCAGCAGGAAACGCACAGGTTGGACTGAAGCTTTCTTT.